One sample yielded the 12 T cell receptor beta chains listed below, sequenced in a study of shared clonotypes between healthy human individuals (dated by TCRdb to the early 2020s). Library method: the immunoSEQ multiplex PCR assay. Held by TCRdb, this immuneACCESS table contains in-frame sequences only and omits some clones. Under half of the omission traces to an unresolved V gene where checked; the cause of the rest is unknown. Present in this sample are over 1.5 million clones, 95% to 99% of which were seen just once. Of the sample, 0.45% falls within the top ten clones. Sequenced: naive CD4+ T cells sorted from blood. What this sample's cell subset or site label stands for: CD45RA+ positively selected. These receptors were collected from a man aged 25 to 40 in good health.

The J gene is TRBJ2-4, the V gene TRBV9; no definite D call. CDR1 is SGDLS, CDR2 YYNGEE, per germline. The CDR3 runs 14 residues. V was trimmed by 4 bases and J by 3 bases, leaving 11 bases between them. The CDR3: CASSLTAGKNIQYF. The CDR3 nucleotides are TGTGCCAGCAGCCTCACGGCTGGCAAAAACATTCAGTACTTC.

This chain connects TRBV28 to TRBJ2-7; D tentatively reads TRBD1 or TRBD2 (5 bases each). Germline V CDR1 and CDR2: MDHEN, SYDVKM. This CDR3 contains 15 residues. Trimming left V 9 bases short and J 7 bases short, with 25 bases between. The CDR3 nucleotides are TGTGCCAGTCAATCGCCTCGTGGGTTGGGACCAGAGCAGTACTTC. This translates into CASQSPRGLGPEQYF.

A single count supports this clone. The chain links TRBV5-1 to TRBJ2-1, with TRBD1 matching 7 bases. Germline assignment: CDR1 SGHRS and CDR2 YFSETQ. V was pared by 4 bases and J by 0 bases, with 7 bases of the junction left unmatched. The CDR3 is 16 residues long. The CDR3 loop is CASSPSTGSSYNEQFF. The CDR3, as DNA: TGCGCCAGCAGCCCATCGACAGGGAGCTCCTACAATGAGCAGTTCTTC.

The chain couples TRBV6-1 to TRBJ2-1; D might be TRBD2 (6 bases). V was clipped by 7 bases and J by 2 bases, with 9 bases between them. The length of the CDR3 is 13 residues. CDR1 is MNHNS, CDR2 SASEGT, per germline. The CDR3 DNA follows: TGTGCCAGCACTAGACTAGCCTACAATGAGCAGTTCTTC. Translating it yields CASTRLAYNEQFF.

The chain combines TRBV11-2 with TRBJ2-7, with D possibly TRBD2 on 5 matching bases. The length of the CDR3 is 15 residues. Per germline, CDR1 SGHAT and CDR2 FQNNGV. Trimming removed 2 bases from V and 1 base from J, with 12 bases in between. The CDR3 DNA reads TGTGCCAGCAGCTTATCACACGGAGGATCCTACGAGCAGTACTTC. Translation gives CASSLSHGGSYEQYF.

This chain uses TRBV20-1 with TRBJ1-4, with a tentative D call TRBD1 (5 bases). The CDR3 spans 11 residues. The germline gives CDR1 DFQATT, CDR2 SNEGSKA (reference sequence). The DNA of the CDR3 is TGCAGCGTCTGGGGGAGGGAAAAACTGTTTTTT. Translation gives CSVWGREKLFF.

The V and J genes are TRBV28 and TRBJ1-5; TRBD1 matches at 8 bases. The V and J ends lost 4 bases and 5 bases, in that order; junction bases with no gene match: 7. Germline V CDR1 and CDR2: MDHEN, SYDVKM. This CDR3 comprises 15 residues. DNA of the CDR3: TGTGCCAGCAGTTCAGTGGACAGGGTCTATCAGCCCCAGCATTTT. The encoded protein is CASSSVDRVYQPQHF.

The genes are TRBV5-1 and TRBJ2-2, with 14 bases matching TRBD2. The CDR3 contains 18 residues. The ends lost 0 bases at V and 3 bases at J; junction bases unmatched: 4. Germline values: CDR1 SGHRS, CDR2 YFSETQ. The CDR3 region is CASSLGGLAGGYTGELFF. The CDR3 region has the DNA TGCGCCAGCAGCTTGGGAGGACTAGCGGGAGGCTACACCGGGGAGCTGTTTTTT.

The rearrangement joins TRBV5-6 to TRBJ2-4, with a possible D match to TRBD2 (6 bases). Germline loops: CDR1 SGHDT, CDR2 YYEEEE. The V end lost 4 bases, the J end lost 1 base, and 15 bases lay between the germline ends. The CDR3 sequence is 16 residues long. The DNA for the CDR3 is TGTGCCAGCAGCCAGGCACGGGAGAGGGCCAAAAACATTCAGTACTTC. Translating it yields CASSQARERAKNIQYF.

CDR3 amino acids: CASNSLGRTGNGYTF. The CDR3 DNA follows: TGTGCCAGCAATTCCCTCGGCCGGACAGGGAATGGCTACACCTTC. V gene TRBV6-5 combines with J gene TRBJ1-2, with 8 bases fitting TRBD1. The CDR3 is 15 amino acids. With 7 bases clipped from V and 6 bases from J, the junction kept 13 bases outside the gene matches. The V gene's germline CDR1 is MNHEY and CDR2 SVGAGI.

The V call is TRBV28, the J call TRBJ1-3; TRBD1 matches at 8 bases. The CDR3 runs to 17 residues. The germline V gene encodes CDR1 MDHEN and CDR2 SYDVKM. V gave up 3 bases and J gave up 0 bases; unmatched junction bases: 7. The CDR3 nucleotides read TGTGCCAGCAGTTTCCTAGGACAGGGACTCTCTGGAAACACCATATATTTT. Protein: CASSFLGQGLSGNTIYF.

The chain uses TRBV25-1 and TRBJ2-7, with a weak D call TRBD1 (5 bases). The CDR3 runs to 13 residues. Trimming left V 8 bases short and J 0 bases short, with 11 bases between. Looked up from germline, CDR1 is MGHDK and CDR2 is SYGVNS. The CDR3 reads CASLGVSSYEQYF. The CDR3 region has the DNA TGTGCCAGCTTAGGGGTGAGCTCCTACGAGCAGTACTTC.